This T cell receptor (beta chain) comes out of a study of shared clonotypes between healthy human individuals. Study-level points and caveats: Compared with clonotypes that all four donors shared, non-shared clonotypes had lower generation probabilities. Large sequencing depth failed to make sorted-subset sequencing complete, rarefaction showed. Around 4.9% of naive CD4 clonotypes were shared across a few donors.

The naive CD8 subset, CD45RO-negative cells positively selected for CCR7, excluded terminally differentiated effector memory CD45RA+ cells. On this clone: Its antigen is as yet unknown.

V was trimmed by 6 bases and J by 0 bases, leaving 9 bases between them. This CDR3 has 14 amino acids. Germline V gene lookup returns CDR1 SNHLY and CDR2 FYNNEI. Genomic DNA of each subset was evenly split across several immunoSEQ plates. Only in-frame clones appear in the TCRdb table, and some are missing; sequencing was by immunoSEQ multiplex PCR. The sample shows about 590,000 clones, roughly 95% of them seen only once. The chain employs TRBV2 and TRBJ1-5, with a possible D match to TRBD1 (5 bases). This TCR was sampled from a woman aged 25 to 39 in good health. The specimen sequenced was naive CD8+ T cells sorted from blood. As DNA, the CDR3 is TGTGCCAGCAGACCGACAGTTAGCAATCAGCCCCAGCATTTT. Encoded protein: CASRPTVSNQPQHF.